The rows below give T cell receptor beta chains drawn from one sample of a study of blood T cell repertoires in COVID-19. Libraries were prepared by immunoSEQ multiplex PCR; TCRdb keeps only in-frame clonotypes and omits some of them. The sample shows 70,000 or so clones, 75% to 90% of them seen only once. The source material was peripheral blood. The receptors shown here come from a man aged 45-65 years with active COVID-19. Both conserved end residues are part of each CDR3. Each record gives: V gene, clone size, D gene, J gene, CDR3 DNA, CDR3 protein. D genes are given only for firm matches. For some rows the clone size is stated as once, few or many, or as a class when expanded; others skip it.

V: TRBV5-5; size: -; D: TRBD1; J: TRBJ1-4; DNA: TGTGCCAGCAGCTACTCCCCGACAGGGGGGGGTGAAAAACTGTTTTTT; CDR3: CASSYSPTGGGEKLFF
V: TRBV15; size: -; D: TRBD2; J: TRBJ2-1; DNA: TGTGCCATCGGACTAGGGACCTACAATGAGCAGTTCTTC; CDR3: CAIGLGTYNEQFF
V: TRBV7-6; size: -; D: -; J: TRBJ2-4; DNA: TGTGCCAGCAGCTTAGTTGGGGGGGCTGACGCCAAAAACATTCAGTACTTC; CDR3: CASSLVGGADAKNIQYF
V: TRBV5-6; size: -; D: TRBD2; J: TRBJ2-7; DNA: TGTGCCAGCAGCGGGACGCGGGCGGGAGGGAGGCAGTACTTC; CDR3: CASSGTRAGGRQYF
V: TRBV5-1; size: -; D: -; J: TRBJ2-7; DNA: TGCGCCAGCAGATTCAGGCAGGGAAACTACGAGCAGTACTTC; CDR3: CASRFRQGNYEQYF
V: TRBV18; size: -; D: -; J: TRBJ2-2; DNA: TGTGCCAGCTCACCTAATACAGGGCGGGCCGGGGAGCTGTTTTTT; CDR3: CASSPNTGRAGELFF
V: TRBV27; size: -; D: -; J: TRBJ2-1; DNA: TGTGCCAGCAGTTTATCGACAGGTAATGAGCAGTTCTTC; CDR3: CASSLSTGNEQFF
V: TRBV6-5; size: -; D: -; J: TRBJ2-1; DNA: TGTGCCAGCAGAAAACGCGGCGCAAGGCACAATGAGCAGTTCTTC; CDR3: CASRKRGARHNEQFF
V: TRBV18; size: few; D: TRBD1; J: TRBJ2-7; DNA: TGTGCCAGCTCACCAGGAGGGACAGGGTCCTACGAGCAGTACTTC; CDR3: CASSPGGTGSYEQYF
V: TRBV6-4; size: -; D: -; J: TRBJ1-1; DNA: TGTGCCAGCAGATGGTACAGCTACACTGAAGCTTTCTTT; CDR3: CASRWYSYTEAFF
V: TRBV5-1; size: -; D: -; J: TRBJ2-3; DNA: TGCGCCAGCAGCACGGAGGGCACAGATACGCAGTATTTT; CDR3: CASSTEGTDTQYF
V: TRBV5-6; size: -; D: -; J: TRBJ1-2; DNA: TGTGCCAGCAGCTCAAGGACAGAATATGGCTACACCTTC; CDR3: CASSSRTEYGYTF
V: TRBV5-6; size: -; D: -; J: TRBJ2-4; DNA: TGTGCCAGCAGCCCATGGCGGGTCCAGGAAAACATTCAGTACTTC; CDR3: CASSPWRVQENIQYF
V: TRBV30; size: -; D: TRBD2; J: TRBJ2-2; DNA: TGTGCCTGGAGTGTACAGCGGGGATTGACCGGGGAGCTGTTTTTT; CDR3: CAWSVQRGLTGELFF
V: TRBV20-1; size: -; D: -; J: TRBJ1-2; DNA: TGCAGTGGAGGGTGGCTTGGTGGCTACACCTTC; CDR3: CSGGWLGGYTF
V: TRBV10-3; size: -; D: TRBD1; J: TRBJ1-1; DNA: TGTGCCATCAGTGTTGACAGGGACACTGAAGCTTTCTTT; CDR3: CAISVDRDTEAFF
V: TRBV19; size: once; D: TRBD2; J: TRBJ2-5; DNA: TGTGCCAGTAGTTCATTAGCGGGAGCAGAGACCCAGTACTTC; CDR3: CASSSLAGAETQYF
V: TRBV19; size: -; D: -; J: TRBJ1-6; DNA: TGTGCCAGTAGTCCCCGGACAGTAACTTTTAATTCACCCCTCCACTTT; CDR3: CASSPRTVTFNSPLHF
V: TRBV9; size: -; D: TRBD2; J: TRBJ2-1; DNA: TGTGCCAGCAGCCTTCTGGCTAGCGGGTTCTACAATGAGCAGTTCTTC; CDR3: CASSLLASGFYNEQFF
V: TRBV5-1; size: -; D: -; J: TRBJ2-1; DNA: TGCGCCAGCAGCTTCGCGGGAAATGAGCAGTTCTTC; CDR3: CASSFAGNEQFF
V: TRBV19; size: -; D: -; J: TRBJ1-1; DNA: TGTGCCAGTAGTATTTCCGGCGGAGCTTTCTTT; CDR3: CASSISGGAFF
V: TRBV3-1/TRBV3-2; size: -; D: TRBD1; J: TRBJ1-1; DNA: TGTGCCAGCAGCCCAGACAGGGGGTACTCTGAAGCTTTCTTT; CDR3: CASSPDRGYSEAFF
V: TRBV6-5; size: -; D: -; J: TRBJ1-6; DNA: TGTGCCAGCAGGGAGGTAGGGGGTGGCTCACCCCTCCACTTT; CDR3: CASREVGGGSPLHF
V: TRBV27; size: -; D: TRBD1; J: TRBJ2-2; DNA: TGTGCCAGCCAAAACAGGGGAGTAGGCACCGGGGAGCTGTTTTTT; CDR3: CASQNRGVGTGELFF
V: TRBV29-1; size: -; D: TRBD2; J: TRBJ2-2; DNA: TGCAGCGCTCAGACTAGCGGGAACACCGGGGAGCTGTTTTTT; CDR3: CSAQTSGNTGELFF
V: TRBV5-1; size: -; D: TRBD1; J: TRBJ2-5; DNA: TGCGCCAGCAGCCGAGGGACAGGGCCAGAGACCCAGTACTTC; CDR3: CASSRGTGPETQYF
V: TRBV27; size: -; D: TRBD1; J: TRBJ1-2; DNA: TGTGCCAGCAGGCCAACAGGGGCGGACGACGGCTACACCTTC; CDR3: CASRPTGADDGYTF
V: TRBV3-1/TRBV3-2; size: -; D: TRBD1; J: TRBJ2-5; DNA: TGTGCCAGCAGCCAAAGGGGGACAGGGCGAGAGACCCAGTACTTC; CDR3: CASSQRGTGRETQYF
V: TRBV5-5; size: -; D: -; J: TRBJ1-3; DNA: TGTGCCAGCAGCTTCCAGGGGAACGGGCTCAGAAACACCATATATTTT; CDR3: CASSFQGNGLRNTIYF
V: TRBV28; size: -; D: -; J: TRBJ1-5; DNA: TGTGCCAGCAGTCCCCCGGAGGGAGGTTATCAGCCCCAGCATTTT; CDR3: CASSPPEGGYQPQHF
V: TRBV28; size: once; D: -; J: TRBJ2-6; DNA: TGTGCCAGCAGCTGGGGACATCCCGGGGCCAACGTCCTGACTTTC; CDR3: CASSWGHPGANVLTF
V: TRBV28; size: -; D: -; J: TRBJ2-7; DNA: TGTGCCAGCAAGGTGCAGGGGTATTTTTACTACGAGCAGTACTTC; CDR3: CASKVQGYFYYEQYF
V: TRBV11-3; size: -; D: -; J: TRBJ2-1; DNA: TGTGCCAGCAGAGCACGCCGACTACCTCCAAACAATGAGCAGTTCTTC; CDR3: CASRARRLPPNNEQFF
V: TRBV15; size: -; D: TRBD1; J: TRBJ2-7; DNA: TGTGCCACCAGCGTCGGGACAGCCAAATACGAGCAGTACTTC; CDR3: CATSVGTAKYEQYF
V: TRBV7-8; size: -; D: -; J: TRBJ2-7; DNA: TGTGCCAGCAGCTCGGGGTCGGTTTCCGAGCAGTACTTC; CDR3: CASSSGSVSEQYF
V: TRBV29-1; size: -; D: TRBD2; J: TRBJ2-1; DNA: TGCAGCGCCACTAGCGGGAGGTCCTACAATGAGCAGTTCTTC; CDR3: CSATSGRSYNEQFF
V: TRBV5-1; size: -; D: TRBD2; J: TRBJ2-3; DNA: TGCGCCAGCGGCCTAGCGGGAGATCGCGCAGATACGCAGTATTTT; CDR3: CASGLAGDRADTQYF
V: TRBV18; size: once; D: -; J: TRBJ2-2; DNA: TGTGCCAGCTCTATGGGAGCCGGGGCCGGGGAGCTGTTTTTT; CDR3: CASSMGAGAGELFF
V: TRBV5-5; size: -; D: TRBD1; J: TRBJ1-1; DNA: TGTGCCAGCAGCTGGGGACAGTCGAACACTGAAGCTTTCTTT; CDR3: CASSWGQSNTEAFF
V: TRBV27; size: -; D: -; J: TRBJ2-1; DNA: TGTGCCAGCACCGCCTCCAGGCTCCCGTACAATGAGCAGTTCTTC; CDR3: CASTASRLPYNEQFF
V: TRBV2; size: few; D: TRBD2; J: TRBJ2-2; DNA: TGTGCCAGCTGTTGGCGGGAGGGAGGTACCGGGGAGCTGTTTTTT; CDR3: CASCWREGGTGELFF
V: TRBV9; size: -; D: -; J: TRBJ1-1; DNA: TGTGCCAGCAGCGTAGCGCAGGGGAACACTGAAGCTTTCTTT; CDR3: CASSVAQGNTEAFF
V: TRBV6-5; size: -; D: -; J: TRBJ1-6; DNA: TGTGCCAGCAGTTACGACGACAGAACTCTGGCCCTCCACTTT; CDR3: CASSYDDRTLALHF
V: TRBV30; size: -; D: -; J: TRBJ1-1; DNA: TGTGCCTGGAGTGGTTCGGGGGGGAGGTTCTACTCTGAAGCTTTCTTT; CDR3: CAWSGSGGRFYSEAFF
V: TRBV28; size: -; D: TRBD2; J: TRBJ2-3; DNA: TGTGCCAGCAGTTTTCCTAGCGGGAGGGCGGTGTCGACAGATACGCAGTATTTT; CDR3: CASSFPSGRAVSTDTQYF
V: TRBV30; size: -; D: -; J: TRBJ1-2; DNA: TGTGCCTGGAGTCGAGGGATCTATGGCTACACCTTC; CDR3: CAWSRGIYGYTF
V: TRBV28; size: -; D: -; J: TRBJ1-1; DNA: TGTCCAAAGGGGGTGAACACTGAAGCTTTCTTT; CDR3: CPKGVNTEAFF
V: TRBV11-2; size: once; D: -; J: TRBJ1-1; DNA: TGTGCCAGCAGCGTGGACAGTCTGAACACTGAAGCTTTCTTT; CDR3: CASSVDSLNTEAFF
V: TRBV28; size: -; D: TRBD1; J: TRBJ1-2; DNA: TGTGCCAGCGCCTACCCTACAGGGGTGGGCTATGGCTACACCTTC; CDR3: CASAYPTGVGYGYTF
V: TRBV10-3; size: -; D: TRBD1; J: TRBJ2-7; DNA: TGTGCCATCAGCACGTCGGGACAGACCTACGAGCAGTACTTC; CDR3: CAISTSGQTYEQYF
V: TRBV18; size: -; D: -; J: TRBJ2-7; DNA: TGTGCCAGCTCACAAGAAACGGTTGAGCAGTACTTC; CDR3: CASSQETVEQYF
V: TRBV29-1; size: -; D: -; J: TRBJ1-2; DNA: TGCAGCGTCGCGGGACTCCTCAACTATGGCTACACCTTC; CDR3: CSVAGLLNYGYTF
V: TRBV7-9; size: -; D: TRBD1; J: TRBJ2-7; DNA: TGTGCCAGCAGCTCCGGGACAGAATCGGGAGAGCAGTACTTC; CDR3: CASSSGTESGEQYF
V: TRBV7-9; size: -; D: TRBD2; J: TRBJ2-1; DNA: TGTGCCAGCAGACTAGCGGGGAACAATGAGCAGTTCTTC; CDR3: CASRLAGNNEQFF
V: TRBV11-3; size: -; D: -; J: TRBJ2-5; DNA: TGTGCCAGCAGCAAGACAGTTAAAGAGACCCAGTACTTC; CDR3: CASSKTVKETQYF
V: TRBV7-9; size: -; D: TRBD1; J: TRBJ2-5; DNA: TGTGCCAGCAGCCTAGACAGGGGAGAGACCCAGTACTTC; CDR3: CASSLDRGETQYF
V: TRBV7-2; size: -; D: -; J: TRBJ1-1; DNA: TGTGCCAGCAGCCCCCACGGCGGCGTCGACACTGAAGCTTTCTTT; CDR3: CASSPHGGVDTEAFF
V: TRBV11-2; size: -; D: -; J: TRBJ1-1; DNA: TGTGCCAGCAGCTTAGTATATAATGGCGGGAACACTGAAGCTTTCTTT; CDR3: CASSLVYNGGNTEAFF